The clone carrying this T cell receptor (beta chain) was seen a handful of times. The antigen is undetermined. One end of the junction is discordant with germline, which a read error may explain. Germline values: CDR1 SEHNR, CDR2 FQNEAQ (reference sequence). The CDR3 contains 15 residues. These data belong to a study of cytomegalovirus exposure and HLA in healthy donors. General study findings and limits: The authors later found TCR association rates varying by HLA locus, with DRB1 most and HLA-C fewest. There were under 200 TCR beta chains listed as cytomegalovirus-associated.

The PCR contained 60 Vbeta and 13 Jbeta primers. Study processing details: The count from a later analysis was some 76 million unique TCR beta chains, some 12 million of them shared. Using immunoSEQ multiplex PCR, the repertoire was profiled, and TCRdb retains in-frame clones only, with some absent. V and J calls and clone size follow that table, whereas D and trimming were derived from the DNA. The sample lists 150,000 to 200,000 clones, about 81% occurring once. The origin of this receptor is a woman between 18 and 30 years old in good health and CMV-seronegative. This chain connects TRBV7-9 to TRBJ2-1; no definite D call. Sequencing was carried out using PBMCs. This chain's CDR3 is CSSSLGHVLYNEQFF. The DNA for the CDR3 is TGTTCCAGCAGCTTAGGGCACGTTCTCTACAATGAGCAGTTCTTC.